This TCR beta chain was found in a study of CD8 T cells in ankylosing spondylitis. Study observations and caveats: The study identified a TCR beta motif of under ten highly homologous variants that appeared characteristic of ankylosing spondylitis blood.

Comment on this clonotype: Antigen specificity is unknown.

V lost 1 base to trimming and J lost 1 base, with 9 bases between them. Germline CDR1 is SEHNR and CDR2 is FQNEAQ (reference sequence). The CDR3 totals 15 residues. A single record per CDR3 protein comes from TCRdb applying MiXCR to the 5' RACE reads. This sample has around 390,000 distinct CDR3 sequences, with around 24% found just once. The clonotype comes from a male donor with ankylosing spondylitis. This chain joins TRBV7-9 and TRBJ2-3; D call uncertain. The sequenced sample consisted of blood, either unsorted or a sorted T cell fraction (not recorded which). DNA of the CDR3: TGTGCCAGCAGCTTAGACAGAATACGCACAGATACGCAGTATTTT. It yields the protein CASSLDRIRTDTQYF.